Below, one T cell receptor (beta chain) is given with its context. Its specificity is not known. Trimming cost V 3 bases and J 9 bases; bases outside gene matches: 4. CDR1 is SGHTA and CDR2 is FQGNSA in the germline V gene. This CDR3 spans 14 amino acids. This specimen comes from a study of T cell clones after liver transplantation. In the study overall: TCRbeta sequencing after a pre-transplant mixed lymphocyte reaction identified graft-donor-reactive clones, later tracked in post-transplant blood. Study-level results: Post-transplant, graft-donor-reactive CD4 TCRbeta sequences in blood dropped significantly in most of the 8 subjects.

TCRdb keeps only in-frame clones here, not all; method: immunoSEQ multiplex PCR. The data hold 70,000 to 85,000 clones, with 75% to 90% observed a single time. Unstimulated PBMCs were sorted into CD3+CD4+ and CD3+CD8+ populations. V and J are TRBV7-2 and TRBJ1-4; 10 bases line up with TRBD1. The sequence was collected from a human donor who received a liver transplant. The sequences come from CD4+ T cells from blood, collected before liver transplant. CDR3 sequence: CASSFPGQGKKLFF. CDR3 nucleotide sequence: TGTGCCAGCAGCTTCCCGGGACAGGGGAAAAAACTGTTTTTT.